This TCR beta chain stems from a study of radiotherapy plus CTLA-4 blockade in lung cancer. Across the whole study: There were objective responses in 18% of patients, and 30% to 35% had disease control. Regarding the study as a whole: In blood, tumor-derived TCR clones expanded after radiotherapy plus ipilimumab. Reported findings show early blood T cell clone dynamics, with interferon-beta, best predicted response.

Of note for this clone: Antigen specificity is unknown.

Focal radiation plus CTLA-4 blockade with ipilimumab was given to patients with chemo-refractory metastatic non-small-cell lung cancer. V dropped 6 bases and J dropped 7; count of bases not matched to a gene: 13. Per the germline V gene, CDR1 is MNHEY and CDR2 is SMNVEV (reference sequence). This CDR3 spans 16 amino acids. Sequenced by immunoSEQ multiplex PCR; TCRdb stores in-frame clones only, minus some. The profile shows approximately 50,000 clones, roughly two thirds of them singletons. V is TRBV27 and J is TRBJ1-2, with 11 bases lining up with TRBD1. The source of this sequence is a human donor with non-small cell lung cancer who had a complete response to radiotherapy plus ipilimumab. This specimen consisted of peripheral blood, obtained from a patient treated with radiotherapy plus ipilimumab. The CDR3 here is CASRNYRTGGRSGYTF. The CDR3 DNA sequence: TGTGCCAGCAGAAATTATCGGACAGGGGGCCGGAGTGGCTACACCTTC.